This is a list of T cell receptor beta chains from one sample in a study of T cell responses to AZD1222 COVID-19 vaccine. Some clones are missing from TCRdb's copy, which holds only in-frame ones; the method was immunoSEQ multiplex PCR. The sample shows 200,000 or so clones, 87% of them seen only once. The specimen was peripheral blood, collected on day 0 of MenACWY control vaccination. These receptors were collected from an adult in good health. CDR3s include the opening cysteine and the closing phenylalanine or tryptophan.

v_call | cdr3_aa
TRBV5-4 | CASSLKLQETQYF
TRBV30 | CAWSVRGQGKNTIYF
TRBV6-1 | CASSENLDVTEAFF
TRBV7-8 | CASRSGKTSTGADTQYF
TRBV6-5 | CASSDTGQNNEQFF
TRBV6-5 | CASSYAHQGGDQPQHF
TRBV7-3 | CASSPQSGLQAGELFF
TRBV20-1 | CSAPLPYEQYF
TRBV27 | CASSLNSGNNEQFF
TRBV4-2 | CASSQELLTGELFF
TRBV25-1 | CASSDQTGEGNYGYTF
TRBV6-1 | CASSDIRDRAYEQYF
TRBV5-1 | CASSPQGPGGPKQQYF
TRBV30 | CAWSVGGNQPQHF
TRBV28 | CASSLPLAGGAYEQYF
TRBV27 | CASSLQPSASYEQYF
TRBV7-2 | CASSLGVAPEQFF
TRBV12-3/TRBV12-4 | CASSSRPVETQYF
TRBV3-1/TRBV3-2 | CASSYWDWSTDTQYF
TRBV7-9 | CASSLLEGGNTIYF
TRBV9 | CASSSSGSTDTQYF
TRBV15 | CATSRVGSGIVGEQYF
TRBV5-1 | CASSWTSGAYNEQFF
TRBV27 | CASRSGQENYGYTF
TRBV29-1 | CSALLAGAGETQYF
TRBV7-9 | CASSLYLEVNEQFF
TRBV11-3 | CASSPFCRGGTQYF